Listed below are T cell receptor beta chains from one sample, sequenced in a study of CD8+CD57+ T cells in acquired aplastic anemia. TCRdb re-derived calls from the reads in MiXCR, one entry per CDR3 protein. The sample yields around 290,000 distinct CDR3 sequences, roughly 53% seen once. Sequences were obtained from sorted CD4+, CD8+, or CD8+CD57+ T cells (not recorded which) from PBMCs. The origin of the receptors is a human donor with aplastic anemia. Both conserved end residues are part of each CDR3. The D gene is left open where the match is weak. Size values are once, few and many counts, or a class for expanded clones, and some rows have none.

TRBV7-2	.	TRBD1	TRBJ2-5	CASSLGGQGRRETQYF	TGTGCCAGCAGCTTAGGGGGACAGGGGAGGCGAGAGACCCAGTACTTC
TRBV20-1	many	.	TRBJ2-2	CSAKRGHTGELFF	TGCAGTGCTAAGAGGGGTCACACCGGGGAGCTGTTTTTT
TRBV20-1	many	.	TRBJ2-7	CSARDPKTGSYEQYF	TGCAGTGCTAGAGATCCAAAAACAGGGTCCTACGAGCAGTACTTC
TRBV2	.	.	TRBJ2-7	CATGVMDRRWGVKYEQYF	TGTGCCACAGGGGTGATGGATCGTAGATGGGGTGTTAAGTACGAGCAGTACTTC
TRBV9	few	.	TRBJ2-1	CASRVSDGTMEQFF	TGTGCCAGCCGAGTGAGCGATGGGACAATGGAGCAGTTCTTC
TRBV7-9	.	.	TRBJ1-1	CASSFKQGIRAFF	TGTGCCAGCAGCTTTAAACAGGGAATTAGGGCTTTCTTT
TRBV19	many	TRBD2	TRBJ2-1	CASSVLTSGGGEQFF	TGTGCCAGTAGTGTCCTGACTAGCGGGGGTGGGGAGCAGTTCTTC
TRBV7-8	once	.	TRBJ1-2	CASSLAIGGYTF	TGTGCCAGCAGCTTAGCGATAGGGGGCTACACCTTC
TRBV5-1	few	.	TRBJ2-5	CASSIRPRGGETQYF	TGCGCCAGCAGCATCCGTCCAAGGGGGGGGGAGACCCAGTACTTC
TRBV25-1	.	.	TRBJ2-3	CASSEFRDTDTQYF	TGTGCCAGCAGTGAATTCAGAGACACAGATACGCAGTATTTT
TRBV20-1	once	.	TRBJ2-7	CSAGDIFYEQYF	TGCAGTGCCGGCGACATCTTCTACGAGCAGTACTTC
TRBV12-5	few	TRBD2	TRBJ2-1	CASGSSFSGGIIYNEQFF	TGTGCTAGTGGTTCTTCGTTTTCGGGGGGGATAATTTACAATGAGCAGTTCTTC
TRBV7-8	.	.	TRBJ2-5	CASSLSGRKQETQYF	TGTGCCAGCAGCTTATCGGGACGGAAGCAAGAGACCCAGTACTTC
TRBV6-6	many	TRBD1	TRBJ1-1	CASSPGTGSMNTEAFF	TGTGCCAGCAGTCCAGGGACAGGGTCAATGAACACTGAAGCTTTCTTT
TRBV5-6	.	.	TRBJ1-2	CASSPFNGAHLGYTF	TGTGCCAGCAGCCCGTTCAACGGGGCGCATCTTGGCTACACCTTC
TRBV24-1	.	TRBD1	TRBJ1-5	CATSGAGGGNQPQHF	TGTGCCACCAGTGGGGCAGGGGGAGGCAATCAGCCCCAGCATTTT
TRBV18	once	.	TRBJ2-3	CASSVSTDTQYF	TGTGCCAGCTCGGTTAGCACAGATACGCAGTATTTT